The 29 T cell receptor beta chains below were found in one sample sequenced in a study of blood T cell repertoires in COVID-19. The table came from immunoSEQ multiplex PCR; TCRdb's copy has only in-frame clones and leaves some out. In the table there are around 420,000 clones, approximately 86% of which are singletons. Sequenced input: PBMCs or T cells enriched from blood (not recorded which). The receptors were sampled from a woman aged 40 to 49 with acute COVID-19.

This clone was recorded once. The rearrangement links TRBV19 to TRBJ1-5; TRBD1 agrees at 9 bases. CDR3 size: 14 residues. With 5 bases clipped from V and 6 bases from J, the junction kept 5 bases outside the gene matches. The germline CDR1 and CDR2 sequences are LNHDA and SQIVND (reference sequence). In nucleotides, the CDR3 is TGTGCCAGTAGTTCGGGACAGGGTTTTCAGCCCCAGCATTTT. Translation gives CASSSGQGFQPQHF.

In this sample, this clone turned up once. This sequence joins TRBV4-1 and TRBJ2-5; 15 bases are shared with TRBD2. The CDR3 totals 20 residues. The V gene's germline CDR1 is MGHRA and CDR2 YSYEKL. J gave up 1 base and V 4 bases, and 13 bases lay outside the gene matches. The CDR3 is CASSRVSPGLAGGRQETQYF. In DNA, the CDR3 is TGCGCCAGCAGCCGAGTATCACCGGGACTAGCGGGGGGCCGCCAAGAGACCCAGTACTTC.

The CDR3 sequence: CASTPRGADTEAFF. The CDR3 DNA sequence: TGTGCCAGCACCCCCAGGGGCGCCGACACTGAAGCTTTCTTT. V is TRBV6-5 and J is TRBJ1-1; the D gene is possibly TRBD1 (6 bases). Germline CDR1 and CDR2: MNHEY and SVGAGI. Trimming left V 7 bases short and J 3 bases short, with 15 bases between. CDR3 length: 14 amino acids.

The chain joins TRBV7-2 to TRBJ1-5; D is perhaps TRBD1 (6 bases). Germline CDR1 is SGHTA and CDR2 is FQGNSA. This CDR3 has 15 residues. V lost 0 bases, J lost 5 bases, and 11 bases lay in between. The CDR3 region has the DNA TGTGCCAGCAGCTTAGCTACAGGGTCAGATCAGCCCCAGCATTTT. Translating gives CASSLATGSDQPQHF.

This sequence joins TRBV5-1 and TRBJ1-4, with 10 nucleotides matching TRBD1. The CDR3 extends over 16 amino acids. V shed 1 base and J 4 bases; nucleotides not matched to a gene: 4. Germline CDR1 and CDR2: SGHRS and YFSETQ. CDR3 DNA sequence: TGCGCCAGCAGCTTGATCGGACAGGGGGATAATGAAAAACTGTTTTTT. Translating it yields CASSLIGQGDNEKLFF.

The genes are TRBV19 and TRBJ1-2; 8 bases map to TRBD1. The CDR3 contains 16 residues. V was pared by 3 bases and J by 2 bases, with 8 bases of the junction left unmatched. Per the germline V gene, CDR1 is LNHDA and CDR2 is SQIVND (reference sequence). The CDR3 coding sequence is TGTGCCAGTAGTATCCAGGCGAGACAGGGGAACTATGGCTACACCTTC. This translates into CASSIQARQGNYGYTF. The whole variable domain, remainder taken from reference TRBV19 and TRBJ1-2, is DGGITQSPKYLFRKEGQNVTLSCEQNLNHDAMYWYRQDPGQGLRLIYYSQIVNDFQKGDIAEGYSVSREKKESFPLTVTSAQKNPTAFYLCASSIQARQGNYGYTFGSGTRLTVV.

This chain connects TRBV21-1 to TRBJ1-4; the table's TRBD1 call for D was not verified on the DNA. TRBV21-1 corresponds to a pseudogene. The CDR3 has 17 amino acids. DNA of the CDR3: TGTGCCAGCAGCAAACCGGGACAGGGGACGGGTAAAGAAAAACTGTTTTTT. Protein: CASSKPGQGTGKEKLFF.

The chain has TRBV11-2 and TRBJ1-5, with D possibly matching TRBD1 (5 bases). This CDR3 is 13 amino acids long. Trimming took 2 bases from V and 5 from J, leaving 7 bases between them. Germline-derived CDR1 and CDR2 are SGHAT and FQNNGV. CDR3 sequence reads: CASSLQGYQPQHF. The CDR3 bases are TGTGCCAGCAGCTTACAGGGCTATCAGCCCCAGCATTTT.

This sequence joins TRBV5-8 and TRBJ2-1; 12 bases align to TRBD2. The ends lost 3 bases at V and 10 bases at J; junction bases unmatched: 5. There are 14 residues in the CDR3. Germline lookup yields CDR1 SGHTS and CDR2 YDEGEE. The CDR3 DNA sequence: TGTGCCAGCAGCTACCGGACTAGCGGGGTGGAGCAGTTCTTC. Residues: CASSYRTSGVEQFF.

About this clone itself: Other DNA sequences in this specimen translate into the identical CDR3. The V gene is TRBV20-1, the J gene TRBJ1-5, with D hard to call. V was clipped by 3 bases and J by 4 bases, with 10 bases between them. The germline CDR1 and CDR2 sequences are DFQATT and SNEGSKA (reference sequence). The CDR3 spans 13 residues. CDR3 nucleotides: TGCAGTGCTAGTGTCTCAGATAATCAGCCCCAGCATTTT. Protein product: CSASVSDNQPQHF.

The genes are TRBV6-5 and TRBJ1-4, with D unresolved. The CDR3 consists of 16 residues. The V gene's germline CDR1 is MNHEY and CDR2 SVGAGI. Between the trimmed V and J ends, which lost 0 bases and 8 bases, there was a span of 16 bases. The CDR3 protein is CASSYSGTHRGEKLFF. CDR3 in DNA: TGTGCCAGCAGTTACTCGGGAACGCACCGGGGAGAAAAACTGTTTTTT.

The chain has TRBV6-1 and TRBJ2-7; 9 positions match TRBD1. The V segment lost 3 bases and the J segment 4 bases; nucleotides outside the gene matches: 7. This CDR3 spans 15 amino acids. CDR1 is MNHNS and CDR2 is SASEGT in the germline V gene. The CDR3 sequence is CASSEPGQGVYEQYF. The CDR3 DNA reads TGTGCCAGCAGTGAGCCGGGACAGGGAGTGTACGAGCAGTACTTC.

V and J are TRBV7-9 and TRBJ1-2, with D possibly matching TRBD1 (6 bases). Trimming stripped 5 bases from V and 8 bases from J, with 12 bases between. This CDR3 comprises 12 residues. Germline V gene data show CDR1 as SEHNR and CDR2 as FQNEAQ (reference sequence). CDR3 protein: CASSVLQGGYTF. CDR3 DNA: TGTGCCAGCAGCGTGTTACAGGGAGGCTACACCTTC.

The gene calls are TRBV27 and TRBJ2-3; no reliable D call. The V and J ends lost 4 bases and 2 bases respectively, with 16 bases between them. This CDR3 contains 16 residues. Germline values: CDR1 MNHEY, CDR2 SMNVEV (reference sequence). For the CDR3, the DNA is TGTGCCAGCAGTTCCCCCCTGGCCGAAAACACAGATACGCAGTATTTT. This encodes CASSSPLAENTDTQYF.

The chain has TRBV11-3 and TRBJ2-7; TRBD1 matches at 10 bases. From germline, CDR1 is SGHNT and CDR2 YENEEA. The CDR3 has 15 residues. The junction had 8 bases not matched to a gene; V was cut back by 5 bases and J by 4 bases. This CDR3 is CASSKTTGGIYEQYF. The CDR3, as DNA: TGTGCCAGCAGCAAGACGACAGGGGGCATATACGAGCAGTACTTC.

This CDR3 is CASSSDRGRVGYTF. The CDR3 bases are TGTGCCAGCAGCTCAGATAGGGGGCGGGTTGGCTACACCTTC. The V call is TRBV11-2, the J call TRBJ1-2; 7 bases line up with TRBD1. Per the germline V gene, CDR1 is SGHAT and CDR2 is FQNNGV. The CDR3 covers 14 residues. V trimming: 4 bases; J trimming: 7 bases; junction bases outside the gene matches: 9.

The gene calls are TRBV6-6 and TRBJ1-4; TRBD1 agrees at 7 bases. Germline V gene lookup returns CDR1 MNHNY and CDR2 SVGAGI (reference sequence). Trimming removed 6 bases from V and 6 bases from J; junction bases left unmatched: 7. This CDR3 has 14 residues. DNA for the CDR3: TGTGCCAGCAGATTCACAGGGGCGGATGAAAAACTGTTTTTT. Its translation: CASRFTGADEKLFF.

With regard to this clone: Other DNA sequences within the sample encode an identical CDR3. V gene TRBV5-1 combines with J gene TRBJ1-3; no firm D call. From germline, CDR1 is SGHRS and CDR2 YFSETQ. Trimming shortened V by 0 bases and J by 2 bases, and 6 bases separated the two germline ends. The CDR3 length is 14 residues. The CDR3 nucleotides read TGCGCCAGCAGCTTGGGAGGGCCTGGAAACACCATATATTTT. Amino acids: CASSLGGPGNTIYF.

The chain employs TRBV7-9 and TRBJ2-5, with D tentatively TRBD1 (6 bases). Looked up from germline, CDR1 is SEHNR and CDR2 is FQNEAQ (reference sequence). Trimming cost V 5 bases and J 4 bases, with 11 bases left between them. This CDR3 comprises 13 residues. For the CDR3, the DNA is TGTGCCAGCAGCCGACAGGCCCCAGAGACCCAGTACTTC. Protein sequence: CASSRQAPETQYF. The whole variable domain, filled in from reference TRBV7-9 and TRBJ2-5, reads DTGVSQNPRHKITKRGQNVTFRCDPISEHNRLYWYRQTLGQGPEFLTYFQNEAQLEKSRLLSDRFSAERPKGSFSTLEIQRTEQGDSAMYLCASSRQAPETQYFGPGTRLLVL.

V gene TRBV15 combines with J gene TRBJ1-2; D unresolved. This CDR3 has 15 amino acids. Trimming left V 0 bases short and J 0 bases short, with 8 bases between. The germline V gene encodes CDR1 LNHNV and CDR2 YYDKDF (reference sequence). DNA for the CDR3: TGTGCCACCAGCAGAGATTTCACAACTAACTATGGCTACACCTTC. As protein: CATSRDFTTNYGYTF.

This rearrangement joins TRBV5-1 to TRBJ1-6, with 7 bases that match TRBD1. The CDR3 is 14 amino acids. The germline V gene encodes CDR1 SGHRS and CDR2 YFSETQ. V dropped 4 bases and J dropped 7; count of bases not matched to a gene: 5. CDR3 loop: CASSDGTDNSPLHF. CDR3 bases: TGCGCCAGCAGCGATGGGACAGACAATTCACCCCTCCACTTT.

This clone was seen repeatedly, ten times or more. The chain employs TRBV2 and TRBJ1-3; 7 bases line up with TRBD1. The CDR3 consists of 15 residues. After removal of 8 bases from V and 1 base from J, the junction contained 8 bases not matched to a gene. CDR1 is SNHLY, CDR2 FYNNEI, per germline. DNA for the CDR3: TGTGCCAGCGGAAGACAGGGATCTTCTGGAAACACCATATATTTT. As protein: CASGRQGSSGNTIYF.

The rearrangement links TRBV9 to TRBJ2-7; D not certain. This CDR3 spans 15 amino acids. In germline, CDR1 is SGDLS, CDR2 YYNGEE. V was pared by 0 bases and J by 3 bases, with 13 bases between. The CDR3 loop reads CASSVGASANYEQYF. The DNA for the CDR3 is TGTGCCAGCAGCGTAGGAGCCAGCGCGAACTACGAGCAGTACTTC.

This chain connects TRBV12-3 or TRBV12-4 to TRBJ1-2; D gene ambiguous. CDR3 length: 10 residues. Between the trimmed V and J ends, which lost 7 bases and 6 bases, there was a span of 6 bases. In DNA, the CDR3 is TGTGCCAGCAACCCTAATGGCTACACCTTC. Amino acids: CASNPNGYTF.

V is TRBV11-3 and J is TRBJ2-1; TRBD1 is a possible D gene (6 bases). Trimming shortened V by 4 bases and J by 7 bases, and 11 bases separated the two germline ends. CDR3 size: 13 residues. In germline, CDR1 is SGHNT, CDR2 YENEEA. The CDR3 DNA reads as TGTGCCAGCAGCTCAGACAGGTCGAATGAGCAGTTCTTC. Residues: CASSSDRSNEQFF. The full variable domain, with the rest looked up from reference TRBV11-3 and TRBJ2-1, is EAGVVQSPRYKIIEKKQPVAFWCNPISGHNTLYWYLQNLGQGPELLIRYENEEAVDDSQLPKDRFSAERLKGVDSTLKIQPAELGDSAVYLCASSSDRSNEQFFGPGTRLTVL.

The chain is built from TRBV18 and TRBJ2-7, with TRBD1 matching 11 bases. Looked up from germline, CDR1 is KGHSH and CDR2 is LQKENI. The junction had 4 bases not matched to a gene; V was cut back by 7 bases and J by 2 bases. The CDR3 spans 14 residues. The CDR3 here is CASLGQGEPYEQYF. As DNA, the CDR3 is TGTGCCAGCTTGGGACAGGGGGAACCCTACGAGCAGTACTTC.

A single count supports this clone. The CDR3 DNA reads TGTGCCACCCAAACCAGCGGGGGTCCGGGCACTGAAGCTTTCTTT. It translates to CATQTSGGPGTEAFF. This rearrangement joins TRBV6-5 to TRBJ1-1; possible D gene TRBD1, 5 bases. Between the trimmed V and J ends, which lost 10 bases and 4 bases, there was a span of 22 bases. Germline CDR1 MNHEY, CDR2 SVGAGI. The CDR3 sequence is 15 residues long.

This chain connects TRBV9 to TRBJ2-5; TRBD1 agrees at 8 bases. Trimming at V came to 4 bases and at J to 5 bases, leaving 7 bases not matched to a gene. This CDR3 spans 14 amino acids. The germline CDR1 and CDR2 sequences are SGDLS and YYNGEE. The CDR3 region is CASSLIGQGETQYF. The CDR3 DNA reads TGTGCCAGCAGCTTAATCGGACAGGGCGAGACCCAGTACTTC. Using reference TRBV9 and TRBJ2-5 for the parts outside the CDR3, the full variable domain is DSGVTQTPKHLITATGQRVTLRCSPRSGDLSVYWYQQSLDQGLQFLIQYYNGEERAKGNILERFSAQQFPDLHSELNLSSLELGDSALYFCASSLIGQGETQYFGPGTRLLVL.

CDR3 DNA: TGCGCCAGCAGCGGCATAGCGGGGGGGACCTACAATGAGCAGTTCTTC. It codes for CASSGIAGGTYNEQFF. The chain combines TRBV4-1 with TRBJ2-1; TRBD2 aligns across 11 bases. The ends lost 5 bases at V and 2 bases at J; junction bases unmatched: 5. Germline V gene sequence: CDR1 MGHRA, CDR2 YSYEKL. The CDR3 consists of 16 residues.